The following is a TCR beta chain sequence with its context. The record originates from a study of blood T cell repertoires in COVID-19. Study-level information: The United States, Italy and Spain provided the acute and convalescent COVID-19 samples. PBMCs, B-cell-depleted T cells, or T cells were the source of the cDNA or gDNA that made up the material.

The CDR3 length is 13 residues. V gave up 6 bases and J gave up 5 bases, with 12 bases separating them. Germline V gene lookup returns CDR1 MNHEY and CDR2 SMNVEV (reference sequence). Assay: immunoSEQ multiplex PCR; the TCRdb copy retains only in-frame clones and omits some. The table shows under 150,000 clones, with roughly 76% occurring only once. The J gene is TRBJ2-3, the V gene TRBV27, with D tentatively TRBD2 (6 bases). Sequencing used peripheral blood. The receptor's source is a human donor with acute or convalescent COVID-19. The donor label of this sample is uncertain. CDR3 coding DNA: TGTGCCAGCAGCCTCGGGACTTTAGATACGCAGTATTTT. Protein sequence: CASSLGTLDTQYF.